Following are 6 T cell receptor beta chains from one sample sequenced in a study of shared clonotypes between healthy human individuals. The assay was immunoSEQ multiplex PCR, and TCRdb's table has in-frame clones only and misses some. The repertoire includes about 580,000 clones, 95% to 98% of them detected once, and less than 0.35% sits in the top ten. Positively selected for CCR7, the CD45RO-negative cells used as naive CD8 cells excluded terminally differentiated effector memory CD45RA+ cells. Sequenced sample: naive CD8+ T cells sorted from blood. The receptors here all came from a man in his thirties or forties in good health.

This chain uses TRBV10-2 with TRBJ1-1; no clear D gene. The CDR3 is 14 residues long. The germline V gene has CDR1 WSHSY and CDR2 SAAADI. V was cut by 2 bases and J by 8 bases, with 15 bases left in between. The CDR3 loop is CASSEIEEVQEAFF. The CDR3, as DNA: TGCGCCAGCAGTGAGATCGAGGAGGTTCAGGAAGCTTTCTTT.

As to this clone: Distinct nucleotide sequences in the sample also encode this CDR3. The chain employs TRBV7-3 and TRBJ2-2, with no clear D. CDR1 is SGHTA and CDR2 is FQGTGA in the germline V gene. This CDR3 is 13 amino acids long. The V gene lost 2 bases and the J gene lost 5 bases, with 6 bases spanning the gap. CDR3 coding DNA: TGTGCCAGCAGCTTAGTAAGGACCGGGGAGCTGTTTTTT. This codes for CASSLVRTGELFF.

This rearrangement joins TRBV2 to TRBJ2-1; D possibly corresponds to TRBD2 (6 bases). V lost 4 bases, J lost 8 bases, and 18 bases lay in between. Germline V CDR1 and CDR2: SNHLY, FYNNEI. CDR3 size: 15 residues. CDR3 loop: CASSAGGKVRDEQFF. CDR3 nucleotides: TGTGCCAGCAGTGCTGGCGGGAAGGTGAGAGATGAGCAGTTCTTC.

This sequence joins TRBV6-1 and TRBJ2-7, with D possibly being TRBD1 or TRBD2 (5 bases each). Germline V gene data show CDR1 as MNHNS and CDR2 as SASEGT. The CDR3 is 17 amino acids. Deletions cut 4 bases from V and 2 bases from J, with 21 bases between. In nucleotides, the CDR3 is TGTGCCAGCAGTGCAGAATCCCCCGGGACGTATCCCTACGAGCAGTACTTC. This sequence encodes CASSAESPGTYPYEQYF.

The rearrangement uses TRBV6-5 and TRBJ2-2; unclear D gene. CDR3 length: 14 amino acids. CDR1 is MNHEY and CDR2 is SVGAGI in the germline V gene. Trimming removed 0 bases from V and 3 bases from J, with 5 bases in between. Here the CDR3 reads CASSYSTYTGELFF. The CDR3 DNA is TGTGCCAGCAGTTACTCTACGTACACCGGGGAGCTGTTTTTT.

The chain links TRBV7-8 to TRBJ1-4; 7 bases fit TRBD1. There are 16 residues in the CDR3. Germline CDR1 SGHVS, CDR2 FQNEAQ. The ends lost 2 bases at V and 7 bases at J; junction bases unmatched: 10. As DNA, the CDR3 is TGTGCCAGCAGCTTAACCGGGACAGATGTTATTGAAAAACTGTTTTTT. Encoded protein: CASSLTGTDVIEKLFF.